The source of this T cell receptor beta chain is a study of STAT5B mutations in CD4+ large granular lymphocyte leukemia. The CDR3 totals 14 residues. Deletions cut 1 base from V and 5 bases from J, with 11 bases between. From germline, CDR1 is SGHVS and CDR2 FQNEAQ. Sequenced by immunoSEQ multiplex PCR; TCRdb stores in-frame clones only, minus some. There are about 30,000 clones in the sample; about four fifths occur only once, and over 2.5% lies in the top ten. The chain joins TRBV7-8 to TRBJ2-5; D gene ambiguous. Sequenced material: CD4+ T cells from blood buffy coats. The sequence was obtained from a human donor in good health. CDR3 bases: TGTGCCAGCAGCTTAGAAGGGAAGAGGGAGACCCAGTACTTC. Its translation: CASSLEGKRETQYF.